A selection of T cell receptor beta chains follows, all from one sample in a study of cytomegalovirus exposure and HLA in healthy donors. Assay used: immunoSEQ multiplex PCR; TCRdb lists only in-frame clones, some missing. The sample consists of approximately 90,000 clones, approximately 57% of them appearing once. The sample was PBMCs. The receptors were gathered from a woman in her twenties or thirties in good health and CMV-seronegative. Each CDR3 is given with its conserved first and last residue. A D gene is named only where the DNA matches it firmly. Clone size is stated in some rows and not others, as once, few, many or a class when expanded.

D gene	V gene	J gene	clone size	CDR3 DNA	CDR3 protein
TRBD1	TRBV7-6	TRBJ2-7	few	TGTGCCAGCAGCCCAGGGGCAGGGGGCCTTTACTTC	CASSPGAGGLYF
TRBD2	TRBV7-9	TRBJ2-7	.	TGTGCCAGCAGCTTACCATCCAGCGGGGGGTCTCCCTACGAGCAGTACTTC	CASSLPSSGGSPYEQYF
TRBD2	TRBV7-3	TRBJ2-1	.	TGTGCCAGCAGCCCGGGACTAGCGGGAGTCGGTGAGCAGTTCTTC	CASSPGLAGVGEQFF
TRBD1	TRBV4-1	TRBJ1-5	.	TGCGCCAGCAGCCTTACAACAGGGGGTTCTAGCAATCAGCCCCAGCATTTT	CASSLTTGGSSNQPQHF
.	TRBV30	TRBJ1-3	.	TGTGGTAAAACGGGTCCCACTGGAAACACCATATATTTT	CGKTGPTGNTIYF
.	TRBV15	TRBJ2-5	.	TGTGCCACCAGCAGAGTTAAAGAGACCCAGTACTTC	CATSRVKETQYF
TRBD2	TRBV4-3	TRBJ2-2	once	TGCGCCAGCAGCCAAGACCGACTAGCGGGAGGCCCCGTTTCCGGGGAGCTGTTTTTT	CASSQDRLAGGPVSGELFF
TRBD2	TRBV7-2	TRBJ2-1	.	TGTGCCAGCAGCTCCCGGGGGACTAGCGGGAGTTATGAGCAGTTCTTC	CASSSRGTSGSYEQFF
TRBD2	TRBV5-1	TRBJ2-7	.	TGCGCCAGCAGGCCGGGACTAGCGAGAGGTTACGAGCAGTACTTC	CASRPGLARGYEQYF
TRBD1	TRBV14	TRBJ1-1	.	TGTGCCAGCAGTCCACCCCAGGGGGAAAGTGATCGGAACACTGAAGCTTTCTTT	CASSPPQGESDRNTEAFF
.	TRBV6-1	TRBJ1-4	.	TGTGCCAGCAGTCCCCGGACAGAGCGGAGTGAAAAACTGTTTTTT	CASSPRTERSEKLFF
TRBD1	TRBV28	TRBJ1-2	few	TGTGCCAGCAGTAAAACAGGGGGCTATGGCTACACCTTC	CASSKTGGYGYTF
TRBD2	TRBV29-1	TRBJ2-3	.	TGCATGGCCCGGGGGGGCACAGATACGCAGTATTTT	CMARGGTDTQYF
TRBD1	TRBV4-1	TRBJ1-2	few	TGCGCCAGCAGCCATTTCGCCGGACAGGCGATCAACTACGGCTACACCTTC	CASSHFAGQAINYGYTF
TRBD2	TRBV9	TRBJ2-2	.	TGTGCCAGCAGCGTAGTTAGCGGGGGGTTAAACACCGGGGAGCTGTTTTTT	CASSVVSGGLNTGELFF
.	TRBV30	TRBJ1-2	.	TGTGCCTGGAGACTCAGGGAAGGGGGTAACTATGGCTACACCTTC	CAWRLREGGNYGYTF
.	TRBV5-6	TRBJ2-5	.	TGTGCCAGCAGCGCCGGAGGAGAGACCCAGTACTTC	CASSAGGETQYF
TRBD1	TRBV28	TRBJ1-2	.	TGTGCCAGCAGAGGAGGGGACAGGGATTTTTATGGCTACACCTTC	CASRGGDRDFYGYTF
.	TRBV18	TRBJ2-1	.	TGTGCCAGCTCTACGGGACAAACCTCCTACAATGAGCAGTTCTTC	CASSTGQTSYNEQFF
.	TRBV5-4	TRBJ1-1	.	TGTGCCAGCAGCTTGAGCGGCACTGAAGCTTTCTTT	CASSLSGTEAFF
TRBD2	TRBV10-3	TRBJ2-3	few	TGTGCCATCAGAGGGACTAGCGGGGGGAAAGATACGCAGTATTTT	CAIRGTSGGKDTQYF
.	TRBV19	TRBJ1-6	.	TGTGCCAGCAGTTCAGGGGTATCCTATAATTCACCCCTCCACTTT	CASSSGVSYNSPLHF